Shown below are 29 T cell receptor beta chains from a single sample sequenced in a study of control samples from healthy donors and cancer patients. The protocol was immunoSEQ multiplex PCR, while the TCRdb copy is restricted to in-frame clones and leaves out a portion. Here the sample spans some 410,000 clones, roughly 90% being singletons. Source material: PBMCs. Source of these receptors: a man aged 35 to 55 with head and neck cancer.

The V gene is TRBV28, the J gene TRBJ1-6; tentative D call: TRBD1 (6 bases). V lost 6 bases and J 8 bases, leaving 14 bases between the germline ends. The CDR3 is 14 residues long. CDR1 and CDR2 from the germline V gene are MDHEN and SYDVKM. CDR3 bases: TGTGCCAGCAGGTGGGGACAATCGCATTCACCCCTCCACTTT. Protein sequence: CASRWGQSHSPLHF.

This clone has only one observation. The V call is TRBV19, the J call TRBJ1-5; no firm D call. This CDR3 comprises 16 residues. Germline V gene sequence: CDR1 LNHDA, CDR2 SQIVND (reference sequence). V was pared by 1 base and J by 2 bases, with 12 bases between. CDR3 nucleotides: TGTGCCAGTAGTATAGGAGAGGGTGCTGGCAATCAGCCCCAGCATTTT. It translates to CASSIGEGAGNQPQHF. Combining the CDR3 with reference TRBV19 and TRBJ1-5 gives the whole variable domain DGGITQSPKYLFRKEGQNVTLSCEQNLNHDAMYWYRQDPGQGLRLIYYSQIVNDFQKGDIAEGYSVSREKKESFPLTVTSAQKNPTAFYLCASSIGEGAGNQPQHFGDGTRLSIL.

This chain links TRBV6-5 with TRBJ2-7, with 8 bases that match TRBD1. V trimming: 6 bases; J trimming: 0 bases; junction bases outside the gene matches: 4. Germline loops: CDR1 MNHEY, CDR2 SVGAGI. This CDR3 is 14 amino acids long. CDR3 in amino acids: CASRDRVSSYEQYF. Written as DNA, the CDR3 is TGTGCCAGCAGGGACAGGGTGAGCTCCTACGAGCAGTACTTC.

The chain employs TRBV30 and TRBJ1-6; D uncertain. Looked up from germline, CDR1 is GTSNPN and CDR2 is SVGIG (reference sequence). This CDR3 is 15 amino acids long. V gave up 0 bases and J gave up 4 bases, with 10 bases separating them. The CDR3 DNA is TGTGCCTGGAGTGTAACTTCGGTTTATAATTCACCCCTCCACTTT. The encoded protein is CAWSVTSVYNSPLHF.

The J gene is TRBJ1-1, the V gene TRBV25-1; no clear D. Germline values: CDR1 MGHDK, CDR2 SYGVNS. The CDR3 is 14 amino acids. V lost 8 bases to trimming and J lost 0 bases, with 13 bases between them. CDR3 sequence (DNA): TGTGCCAGCGGGAGGGCCGGCCTGAACACTGAAGCTTTCTTT. Amino acids: CASGRAGLNTEAFF.

CDR3 amino acids: CASSLDGGNTQYF. In DNA, the CDR3 is TGCGCCAGCAGCTTGGACGGGGGGAATACGCAGTATTTT. The gene calls are TRBV5-1 and TRBJ2-3, with TRBD2 matching over 7 bases. The CDR3 extends over 13 amino acids. J was trimmed by 7 bases and V by 0 bases; bases with no gene match: 2. Germline assignment: CDR1 SGHRS and CDR2 YFSETQ. The full variable domain, with the rest looked up from reference TRBV5-1 and TRBJ2-3, is KAGVTQTPRYLIKTRGQQVTLSCSPISGHRSVSWYQQTPGQGLQFLFEYFSETQRNKGNFPGRFSGRQFSNSRSEMNVSTLELGDSALYLCASSLDGGNTQYFGPGTRLTVL.

This clone was detected once. This chain links TRBV6-1 with TRBJ1-5, with D tentatively TRBD1 (5 bases). The CDR3 covers 15 residues. The germline gives CDR1 MNHNS, CDR2 SASEGT. V lost 3 bases to trimming and J lost 4 bases, with 13 bases between them. The CDR3 DNA reads as TGTGCCAGCAGTGAGCGGGACTCCTGGAATCAGCCCCAGCATTTT. This sequence encodes CASSERDSWNQPQHF.

V is TRBV10-3 and J is TRBJ1-5, with 8 bases identical to TRBD1. This CDR3 region has 15 residues. J gave up 4 bases and V 2 bases, and 4 bases lay outside the gene matches. Germline values: CDR1 ENHRY, CDR2 SYGVKD. This CDR3 is CAISETDRGNQPQHF. CDR3 nucleotides: TGTGCCATCAGTGAGACAGACAGGGGTAATCAGCCCCAGCATTTT.

The V and J genes are TRBV30 and TRBJ2-1; D gene unclear. V lost 3 bases, J lost 10 bases, and 7 bases lay in between. Germline loops: CDR1 GTSNPN, CDR2 SVGIG (reference sequence). This CDR3 contains 10 residues. CDR3 in amino acids: CAWSRLEQFF. The DNA for the CDR3 is TGTGCCTGGAGCCGCCTGGAGCAGTTCTTC.

V gene TRBV30 combines with J gene TRBJ2-2; D possibly corresponds to TRBD1 (6 bases). Between the trimmed V and J ends, which lost 4 bases and 13 bases, there was a span of 16 bases. The CDR3 has 12 residues. Germline CDR1 GTSNPN, CDR2 SVGIG (reference sequence). DNA of the CDR3: TGTGCCTGGAAATCAACAGGGCAGTGGCTGTTTTTT. This translates into CAWKSTGQWLFF.

The chain combines TRBV18 with TRBJ2-7; TRBD1 is a possible D gene (6 bases). This CDR3 has 13 amino acids. Germline V gene sequence: CDR1 KGHSH, CDR2 LQKENI. The V gene lost 3 bases and the J gene lost 7 bases, with 13 bases spanning the gap. The CDR3 nucleotides are TGTGCCAGCTCACCGGAACAGGGTTATGAGCAGTACTTC. Its protein is CASSPEQGYEQYF.

J is TRBJ2-3 and V is TRBV10-3; TRBD1 matches at 9 bases. V trimming: 6 bases; J trimming: 2 bases; junction bases outside the gene matches: 0. The CDR3 is 13 residues long. Germline V gene lookup returns CDR1 ENHRY and CDR2 SYGVKD. The DNA of the CDR3 is TGTGCCATCAGACAGGGGGCCACAGATACGCAGTATTTT. This encodes CAIRQGATDTQYF.

Here the CDR3 DNA reads TGTGCTAGCCAAAGGGGGGATCACTATGGCTACACCTTC. This codes for CASQRGDHYGYTF. The chain combines TRBV12-5 with TRBJ1-2; tentatively, D is TRBD1 (6 bases). Trimming shortened V by 9 bases and J by 3 bases, and 14 bases separated the two germline ends. The CDR3 sequence is 13 residues long. The germline gives CDR1 LGHNT, CDR2 FRNRAP.

The chain employs TRBV27 and TRBJ1-1; 11 nucleotides align to TRBD1. CDR3 length: 15 residues. CDR1 and CDR2 from the germline V gene are MNHEY and SMNVEV (reference sequence). Trimming removed 7 bases from V and 4 bases from J; junction bases left unmatched: 8. As DNA, the CDR3 is TGTGCCAGCACATCCGGGACAGGGGGTCTCACTGAAGCTTTCTTT. It encodes CASTSGTGGLTEAFF.

This clone was counted a single time. J is TRBJ1-1 and V is TRBV7-3; no reliable D call. Germline CDR1 and CDR2: SGHTA and FQGTGA. V lost 5 bases to trimming and J lost 1 base, with 17 bases between them. This CDR3 comprises 16 residues. CDR3 amino acids: CASSPLGGLPNTEAFF. The DNA for the CDR3 is TGTGCCAGCAGCCCCCTGGGTGGGTTACCGAACACTGAAGCTTTCTTT. The complete variable domain, with remaining parts taken from reference TRBV7-3 and TRBJ1-1, reads GAGVSQTPSNKVTEKGKYVELRCDPISGHTALYWYRQSLGQGPEFLIYFQGTGAADDSGLPNDRFFAVRPEGSVSTLKIQRTERGDSAVYLCASSPLGGLPNTEAFFGQGTRLTVV.

V gene TRBV27 combines with J gene TRBJ2-1; D is unclear. The germline gives CDR1 MNHEY, CDR2 SMNVEV (reference sequence). Deletions cut 3 bases from V and 2 bases from J, with 8 bases between. The CDR3 is 14 residues long. The CDR3 here is CASSLSSAYNEQFF. CDR3 DNA: TGTGCCAGCAGTTTGAGTTCCGCCTACAATGAGCAGTTCTTC.

This clone was detected only a few times. This CDR3 is also generated by other DNA sequences in the sample. The J gene is TRBJ2-1, the V gene TRBV3-1 (or the pseudogene TRBV3-2); possible D gene TRBD2, 5 bases. V shed 2 bases and J shed 8 bases, with 13 bases lying between them. The CDR3 spans 14 residues. Germline CDR1 LGHDT, CDR2 YNNKEL (reference sequence). DNA of the CDR3: TGTGCCAGCAGCCAAATCCGGGGTTCGCATGAGCAGTTCTTC. It yields the protein CASSQIRGSHEQFF.

This sequence joins TRBV30 and TRBJ1-3; maybe TRBD1 (5 bases). The CDR3 extends over 15 amino acids. The germline gives CDR1 GTSNPN, CDR2 SVGIG (reference sequence). V was trimmed by 2 bases and J by 2 bases, leaving 13 bases between them. The DNA for the CDR3 is TGTGCCTGGAGTCCCCAGGGTCGACCTGGAAACACCATATATTTT. Amino acid sequence: CAWSPQGRPGNTIYF.

J is TRBJ2-4 and V is TRBV9; D is possibly TRBD1 or TRBD2 (5 bases each). V was cut by 4 bases and J by 6 bases, with 11 bases left in between. Germline V gene sequence: CDR1 SGDLS, CDR2 YYNGEE. CDR3 length equals 13 residues. The CDR3 DNA reads as TGTGCCAGCAGCCTGGGACCGATAAACATTCAGTACTTC. Translating gives CASSLGPINIQYF.

The chain combines TRBV19 with TRBJ1-5; D is uncertain. The germline CDR1 and CDR2 sequences are LNHDA and SQIVND (reference sequence). This CDR3 comprises 13 residues. Trimming pared 0 bases from V and 15 bases from J, leaving 15 bases between. CDR3 sequence reads: CASSIDHETSPHF. DNA of the CDR3: TGTGCCAGTAGTATAGATCACGAGACCTCCCCGCATTTT.

The CDR3 loop reads CAWSDQGGTGELFF. The CDR3 DNA reads TGTGCCTGGAGTGACCAGGGGGGCACCGGGGAGCTGTTTTTT. The chain links TRBV30 to TRBJ2-2; tentative D call: TRBD1 (7 bases). V was shortened by 1 base and J by 4 bases, with 10 bases between the two germline ends. This CDR3 contains 14 residues. Per germline, CDR1 GTSNPN and CDR2 SVGIG (reference sequence).

The V gene is TRBV14, the J gene TRBJ2-1; TRBD1 matches at 8 bases. Germline lookup yields CDR1 SGHDN and CDR2 FVKESK. Losses at the gene ends were 4 bases for V and 9 bases for J; bases not matched to a gene: 17. The CDR3 has 17 residues. The CDR3 is CASSPSGLQGASGEQFF. CDR3 bases: TGTGCCAGCAGCCCCTCAGGTCTTCAGGGGGCGAGTGGTGAGCAGTTCTTC. The whole variable domain, filled in from reference TRBV14 and TRBJ2-1, reads EAGVTQFPSHSVIEKGQTVTLRCDPISGHDNLYWYRRVMGKEIKFLLHFVKESKQDESGMPNNRFLAERTGGTYSTLKVQPAELEDSGVYFCASSPSGLQGASGEQFFGPGTRLTVL.

Written as DNA, the CDR3 is TGTGCCAGCAGGACAGGGGGGCAAAAACTGTTTTTT. Its protein is CASRTGGQKLFF. The rearrangement joins TRBV27 to TRBJ1-4; the match to TRBD1 covers 9 bases. CDR1 is MNHEY and CDR2 is SMNVEV in the germline V gene (reference sequence). The CDR3 runs to 12 residues. V gave up 6 bases and J gave up 9 bases; unmatched junction bases: 2. The whole variable domain, remainder taken from reference TRBV27 and TRBJ1-4, is EAQVTQNPRYLITVTGKKLTVTCSQNMNHEYMSWYRQDPGLGLRQIYYSMNVEVTDKGDVPEGYKVSRKEKRNFPLILESPSPNQTSLYFCASRTGGQKLFFGSGTQLSVL.

The table lists this clone with a count of one. The DNA of the CDR3 is TGTGCCAGCAGTTCCCCTAGCGGGAGGGAGAATGAGCAGTTCTTC. Its protein product is CASSSPSGRENEQFF. The chain uses TRBV28 and TRBJ2-1; TRBD2 agrees at 12 bases. The J segment lost 7 bases and the V segment lost 4 bases, leaving 5 bases of the junction unmatched. The CDR3 contains 15 residues. CDR1 and CDR2 (germline): MDHEN, SYDVKM.

The chain joins TRBV2 to TRBJ2-1; perhaps TRBD2 as D (6 bases). Germline V gene data show CDR1 as SNHLY and CDR2 as FYNNEI. The CDR3 length is 11 residues. Trimming left V 3 bases short and J 16 bases short, with 13 bases between. The chain's CDR3 is CASSDVGGGFF. CDR3 DNA sequence: TGTGCCAGCAGTGATGTGGGAGGAGGTTTCTTC. The whole variable domain, filled in from reference TRBV2 and TRBJ2-1, reads EPEVTQTPSHQVTQMGQEVILRCVPISNHLYFYWYRQILGQKVEFLVSFYNNEISEKSEIFDDQFSVERPDGSNFTLKIRSTKLEDSAMYFCASSDVGGGFFGPGTRLTVL.

The CDR3 region is CASSQGAVAKNIQYF. The CDR3 DNA reads as TGTGCCAGCAGCCAAGGGGCGGTAGCCAAAAACATTCAGTACTTC. J is TRBJ2-4 and V is TRBV3-1 (or the pseudogene TRBV3-2); D gene unclear. The CDR3 totals 15 residues. From germline, CDR1 is LGHDT and CDR2 YNNKEL (reference sequence). Trimming shortened V by 1 base and J by 0 bases, and 7 bases separated the two germline ends.

This chain links TRBV7-8 with TRBJ2-7; no reliable D call. CDR1 and CDR2 (germline): SGHVS, FQNEAQ. The CDR3 is 14 residues long. Trimming cost V 1 base and J 3 bases, with 10 bases left between them. The CDR3 reads CASSLVEASYEQYF. CDR3 DNA sequence: TGTGCCAGCAGCTTAGTAGAGGCGAGCTACGAGCAGTACTTC.

The rearrangement links TRBV5-4 to TRBJ2-5; D is perhaps TRBD2 (7 bases). Germline CDR1 is SGHNT and CDR2 is YYREEE (reference sequence). Trimming shortened V by 4 bases and J by 4 bases, and 11 bases separated the two germline ends. CDR3 length: 13 amino acids. DNA for the CDR3: TGTGCCAGCAGCCCGGGGGGCGGAGAGACCCAGTACTTC. Protein: CASSPGGGETQYF. Full variable domain (rest looked up from reference TRBV5-4 and TRBJ2-5): ETGVTQSPTHLIKTRGQQVTLRCSSQSGHNTVSWYQQALGQGPQFIFQYYREEENGRGNFPPRFSGLQFPNYSSELNVNALELDDSALYLCASSPGGGETQYFGPGTRLLVL.

Turning to this clone: This same CDR3 is encoded by further DNA sequences in the sample. This chain uses TRBV6-5 with TRBJ2-7; either TRBD1 or TRBD2 may fit D (5 bases each). V was pared by 0 bases and J by 3 bases, with 9 bases between. The CDR3 contains 14 residues. CDR1 and CDR2 (germline): MNHEY, SVGAGI. CDR3 in DNA: TGTGCCAGCAGTTACTCCAATGGGGGCTACGAGCAGTACTTC. The encoded protein is CASSYSNGGYEQYF.